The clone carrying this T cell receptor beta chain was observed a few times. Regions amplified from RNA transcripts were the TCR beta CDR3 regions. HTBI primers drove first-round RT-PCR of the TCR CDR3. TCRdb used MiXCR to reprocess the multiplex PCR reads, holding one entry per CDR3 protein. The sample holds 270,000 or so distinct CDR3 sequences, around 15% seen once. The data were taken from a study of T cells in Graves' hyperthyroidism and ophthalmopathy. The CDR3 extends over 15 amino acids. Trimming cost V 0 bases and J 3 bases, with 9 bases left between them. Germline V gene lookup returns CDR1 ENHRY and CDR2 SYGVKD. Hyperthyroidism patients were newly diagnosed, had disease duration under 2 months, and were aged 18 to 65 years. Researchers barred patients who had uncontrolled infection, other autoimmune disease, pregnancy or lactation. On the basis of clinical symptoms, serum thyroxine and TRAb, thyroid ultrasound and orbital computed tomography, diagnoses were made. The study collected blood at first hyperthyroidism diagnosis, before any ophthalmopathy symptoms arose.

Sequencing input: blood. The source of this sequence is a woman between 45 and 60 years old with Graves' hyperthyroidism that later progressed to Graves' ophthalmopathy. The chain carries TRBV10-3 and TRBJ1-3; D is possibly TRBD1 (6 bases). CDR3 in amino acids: CAISESMDSGNTIYF. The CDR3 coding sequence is TGTGCCATCAGTGAGTCGATGGACAGTGGAAACACCATATATTTT.